This TCR beta chain appears in the sequencing data of a study of T cell responses to AZD1222 COVID-19 vaccine. Overall study results and limits: Recipients of AZD1222 seropositive at baseline numbered only 6 or 7. Repertoires in all cases were sampled only once the peak T cell response had passed.

Concerning this clone: Its cognate antigen is unknown.

Method: immunoSEQ multiplex PCR; TCRdb's copy keeps in-frame clones and lacks some. The data show approximately 130,000 clones, approximately 90% seen once. The sequence came from an adult in good health. This sample comprised peripheral blood, obtained on day 0 of MenACWY control vaccination.

CDR3 residues: CASSAGTEQYF. The CDR3 region has the DNA TGTGCCAGCAGCGCAGGTACCGAGCAGTACTTC. This chain connects TRBV5-6 to TRBJ2-7; no clear D gene. Trimming removed 4 bases at V and 6 bases at J, with 8 bases between. Germline-derived CDR1 and CDR2 are SGHDT and YYEEEE. The CDR3 extends over 11 amino acids.